This TCR beta chain was sequenced during a study of radiation and T cells in renal cell carcinoma. Only a few counts were recorded for this clone. The germline V and J ends were trimmed by 3 bases and 1 base, with 6 bases remaining between them. Germline values: CDR1 SGHAT, CDR2 FQNNGV. CDR3 length: 13 residues. Time point noted: blood 2 weeks post-SBRT. The treatment: 15 Gy SBRT to primary tumor, nephrectomy 4 weeks later. Assay: immunoSEQ multiplex PCR; the TCRdb copy retains only in-frame clones and omits some. Of tens of thousands of clones detected, approximately 80% appear once; the ten largest clones hold around 28%.

The chain links TRBV11-2 to TRBJ1-1, with D perhaps TRBD1 (5 bases). This sequence originates from a woman in her 70s with renal cell carcinoma. Sequenced material: blood, taken from a patient whose treatment included radiotherapy and nephrectomy. CDR3 protein: CASSFQGNTEAFF. Here the CDR3 DNA reads TGTGCCAGCAGCTTCCAGGGGAACACTGAAGCTTTCTTT. Full variable domain (missing parts from reference TRBV11-2 and TRBJ1-1): EAGVAQSPRYKIIEKRQSVAFWCNPISGHATLYWYQQILGQGPKLLIQFQNNGVVDDSQLPKDRFSAERLKGVDSTLKIQPAKLEDSAVYLCASSFQGNTEAFFGQGTRLTVV.